This TCR beta chain was recorded in a study of blood T cells in healthy people across ages. With a J-beta primer mix and a sample-barcoded 5' primer, a second PCR ran about 7 to 12 cycles. With 12 random nucleotides, a template-switch adaptor tagged each individual cDNA molecule. TCRdb redid the calling of the 5' RACE reads with MiXCR, one entry per CDR3 protein. This table has about 930,000 distinct CDR3 sequences, about 29% appearing once. The CDR3 extends over 18 amino acids. CDR1 SGHRS and CDR2 YFSETQ come from the germline V gene. V shed 0 bases and J shed 6 bases, with 22 bases lying between them. This clonotype was found many times. The sample also formed part of further work on T cells of mothers and their children. That paper states: Over 8 million TCR beta CDR3 reads were obtained from each mother, and approximately 3 million from each child.

Material: blood. V is TRBV5-1 and J is TRBJ2-4; tentative D call: TRBD1 (8 bases). The source is a woman in her thirties or forties in good health. CDR3 in amino acids: CASSLAPPTGGAGNIQYF. DNA for the CDR3: TGCGCCAGCAGCTTGGCCCCTCCAACAGGGGGGGCCGGAAACATTCAGTACTTC.